These 32 T cell receptor beta chains share one sample of origin, sequenced in a study of blood T cell repertoires in COVID-19. Libraries were prepared by immunoSEQ multiplex PCR; TCRdb keeps only in-frame clonotypes and omits some of them. The sample holds 250,000 to 300,000 clones, more than 75% seen once. Sequences were obtained from peripheral blood. These receptors all come from a middle-aged woman who had recovered from COVID-19.

This chain joins TRBV5-1 and TRBJ2-3, with TRBD2 matching over 10 bases. The CDR3 covers 17 residues. V trimming: 4 bases; J trimming: 2 bases; junction bases outside the gene matches: 10. Per germline, CDR1 SGHRS and CDR2 YFSETQ. The CDR3 here is CASSRLGLADTTDTQYF. Here the CDR3 DNA reads TGCGCCAGCAGCAGACTCGGACTAGCGGACACCACAGATACGCAGTATTTT.

V and J are TRBV5-1 and TRBJ1-1; TRBD1 agrees at 7 bases. The CDR3 covers 16 residues. V lost 0 bases and J lost 6; bases outside the gene matches: 11. Looked up from germline, CDR1 is SGHRS and CDR2 is YFSETQ. This CDR3 reads CASSLEGRQGFAEAFF. The DNA of the CDR3 is TGCGCCAGCAGCTTGGAGGGGAGACAGGGTTTCGCTGAAGCTTTCTTT.

The chain combines TRBV5-4 with TRBJ2-7; weak D call: TRBD1 (6 bases). The V end lost 4 bases, the J end lost 0 bases, and 11 bases lay between the germline ends. There are 14 residues in the CDR3. Germline CDR1 and CDR2: SGHNT and YYREEE (reference sequence). The CDR3 nucleotides read TGTGCCAGCAGCCGCGACAGGACCTCCTACGAGCAGTACTTC. This translates into CASSRDRTSYEQYF.

The chain combines TRBV5-1 with TRBJ2-1; 9 nucleotides align to TRBD2. The V segment lost 2 bases and the J segment 6 bases; nucleotides outside the gene matches: 6. The germline V gene has CDR1 SGHRS and CDR2 YFSETQ. The length of the CDR3 is 15 residues. This chain's CDR3 is CASSFAGGSTNEQFF. The CDR3, as DNA: TGCGCCAGCAGCTTTGCGGGAGGGAGCACCAATGAGCAGTTCTTC. The entire variable domain, with the rest obtained from reference TRBV5-1 and TRBJ2-1, is as follows: KAGVTQTPRYLIKTRGQQVTLSCSPISGHRSVSWYQQTPGQGLQFLFEYFSETQRNKGNFPGRFSGRQFSNSRSEMNVSTLELGDSALYLCASSFAGGSTNEQFFGPGTRLTVL.

DNA of the CDR3: TGCGCCAGCAGCTCGGCCCTAGCGCCCCAAGAGACCCAGTACTTC. It specifies CASSSALAPQETQYF. This chain connects TRBV5-1 to TRBJ2-5; weak D call: TRBD2 (6 bases). Germline CDR1 reads SGHRS; CDR2 reads YFSETQ. This CDR3 contains 15 residues. Trimming removed 3 bases at V and 1 base at J, with 13 bases between.

V and J are TRBV2 and TRBJ1-2, with 8 bases that match TRBD1. The CDR3 runs to 15 residues. V gave up 8 bases and J gave up 1 base; unmatched junction bases: 9. Germline V gene lookup returns CDR1 SNHLY and CDR2 FYNNEI. In DNA, the CDR3 is TGTGCCAGCCCTGGACAGGGCCAAATTAACTATGGCTACACCTTC. Translating gives CASPGQGQINYGYTF.

This clone was seen just once. The V call is TRBV19, the J call TRBJ1-5; maybe TRBD1 (6 bases). CDR1 is LNHDA and CDR2 is SQIVND in the germline V gene (reference sequence). Trimming left V 5 bases short and J 3 bases short, with 11 bases between. The CDR3 covers 14 residues. The CDR3 sequence: CASSRDKFNQPQHF. Written as DNA, the CDR3 is TGTGCCAGTAGTCGGGACAAGTTCAATCAGCCCCAGCATTTT.

The chain couples TRBV24-1 to TRBJ2-7; TRBD2 matches at 7 bases. Germline trimming cut 5 bases from V and 2 bases from J; bases unmatched to any gene: 8. This CDR3 region has 15 residues. CDR1 is KGHDR and CDR2 is SFDVKD in the germline V gene. CDR3 DNA: TGTGCCACCAGTGCCCCTTCCGGGACTACCTACGAGCAGTACTTC. Amino acid sequence: CATSAPSGTTYEQYF.

This chain uses TRBV10-3 with TRBJ2-2; 13 bases are a match to TRBD2. V trimming: 6 bases; J trimming: 7 bases; junction bases outside the gene matches: 5. The length of the CDR3 is 15 residues. Germline-derived CDR1 and CDR2 are ENHRY and SYGVKD. In DNA, the CDR3 is TGTGCCATCAGGCCCGGGACTAGCGGGAACGGGGAGCTGTTTTTT. Its protein is CAIRPGTSGNGELFF.

The gene calls are TRBV19 and TRBJ2-1, with a tentative D call TRBD2 (5 bases). Germline CDR1 is LNHDA and CDR2 is SQIVND (reference sequence). The CDR3 sequence is 21 residues long. Trimming took 1 base from V and 0 from J, leaving 25 bases between them. CDR3 amino acids: CASSIGRFWFGRADSYNEQFF. For the CDR3, the DNA is TGTGCCAGTAGTATAGGTCGTTTTTGGTTCGGGCGGGCAGACTCCTACAATGAGCAGTTCTTC. Full variable domain (outside the CDR3, taken from reference TRBV19 and TRBJ2-1): DGGITQSPKYLFRKEGQNVTLSCEQNLNHDAMYWYRQDPGQGLRLIYYSQIVNDFQKGDIAEGYSVSREKKESFPLTVTSAQKNPTAFYLCASSIGRFWFGRADSYNEQFFGPGTRLTVL.

The J gene is TRBJ2-5, the V gene TRBV12-3 or TRBV12-4; a weak D match, TRBD1 (6 bases). The CDR3 covers 13 residues. V was clipped by 3 bases and J by 4 bases, with 9 bases between them. CDR3 sequence reads: CASSLGRGETQYF. The CDR3, as DNA: TGTGCCAGCAGTTTGGGCAGGGGAGAGACCCAGTACTTC.

The chain employs TRBV15 and TRBJ1-1, with a weak D call TRBD1 (6 bases). The V end was cut by 3 bases, the J end by 6 bases, with 20 bases between. Looked up from germline, CDR1 is LNHNV and CDR2 is YYDKDF (reference sequence). The CDR3 length is 16 residues. CDR3 in DNA: TGTGCCACCAGCAGGTCCAAACAGGGTGGTTTATCTGAAGCTTTCTTT. Translation: CATSRSKQGGLSEAFF.

The genes are TRBV7-2 and TRBJ2-2, with 7 bases matching TRBD2. Unmatched junction bases numbered 9, after V lost 8 bases and J lost 3 bases. The CDR3 sequence is 15 residues long. Germline CDR1 reads SGHTA; CDR2 reads FQGNSA. Here the CDR3 reads CASQRGLQDTGELFF. In nucleotides, the CDR3 is TGTGCCAGCCAGCGGGGTCTTCAGGACACCGGGGAGCTGTTTTTT.

The chain uses TRBV28 and TRBJ1-6; weak D call: TRBD1 (5 bases). V lost 8 bases to trimming and J lost 0 bases, with 8 bases between them. The CDR3 contains 14 residues. Germline V gene lookup returns CDR1 MDHEN and CDR2 SYDVKM. CDR3 DNA: TGTGCCAGCCGGGGGAGCTCCTATAATTCACCCCTCCACTTT. It yields the protein CASRGSSYNSPLHF.

This clone was counted once. The chain couples TRBV5-1 to TRBJ2-1, with D perhaps matching TRBD2 (5 bases). This CDR3 has 15 amino acids. Germline CDR1 is SGHRS and CDR2 is YFSETQ. Trimming removed 4 bases from V and 6 bases from J, with 17 bases in between. CDR3 sequence reads: CASSPQDYSSNEQFF. CDR3 sequence (DNA): TGCGCCAGCAGCCCCCAAGACTATAGCAGCAATGAGCAGTTCTTC.

This clone was counted a single time. The J gene is TRBJ2-1, the V gene TRBV5-1, with 11 bases aligning to TRBD2. This CDR3 has 15 residues. The V gene end was trimmed by 6 bases and the J gene end by 7 bases; junction bases not matched to a gene: 9. The germline gives CDR1 SGHRS, CDR2 YFSETQ. CDR3 sequence: CASKVAGGVTNEQFF. The CDR3 DNA reads as TGCGCCAGCAAAGTAGCGGGAGGGGTAACGAATGAGCAGTTCTTC.

V and J are TRBV14 and TRBJ2-7; TRBD1 matches at 8 bases. CDR3 size: 16 residues. The V gene's germline CDR1 is SGHDN and CDR2 FVKESK. V trimming: 0 bases; J trimming: 7 bases; junction bases outside the gene matches: 11. CDR3 in amino acids: CASSQDPGQGPREQYF. CDR3 sequence (DNA): TGTGCCAGCAGCCAAGATCCCGGACAGGGCCCGAGGGAGCAGTACTTC.

V is TRBV7-2 and J is TRBJ1-1; tentatively, D is TRBD1 (6 bases). This CDR3 has 14 amino acids. Per the germline V gene, CDR1 is SGHTA and CDR2 is FQGNSA. V gave up 5 bases and J gave up 7 bases, with 17 bases separating them. CDR3 bases: TGTGCCAGCAGCCCGACACAGGGCGTAAGTGAAGCTTTCTTT. Translated, it gives CASSPTQGVSEAFF.

The V gene is TRBV9, the J gene TRBJ1-1, with D possibly TRBD1 on 6 matching bases. Trimming cost V 6 bases and J 0 bases, with 12 bases left between them. Germline loops: CDR1 SGDLS, CDR2 YYNGEE. The CDR3 has 14 amino acids. In DNA, the CDR3 is TGTGCCAGCAACCCACAGGGTTTGAACACTGAAGCTTTCTTT. Its translation: CASNPQGLNTEAFF.

In nucleotides, the CDR3 is TGTGCCAGCAGCTCGTCCAGGGTCTCCTACAATGAGCAGTTCTTC. Amino acid sequence: CASSSSRVSYNEQFF. V and J are TRBV28 and TRBJ2-1; possible D gene TRBD1, 5 bases. The CDR3 has 15 amino acids. Germline loops: CDR1 MDHEN, CDR2 SYDVKM. Trimming stripped 6 bases from V and 0 bases from J, with 12 bases between.

The chain has TRBV19 and TRBJ1-2; the D is unclear. The CDR3 consists of 12 residues. Trimming left V 3 bases short and J 8 bases short, with 10 bases between. CDR1 LNHDA and CDR2 SQIVND come from the germline V gene (reference sequence). The CDR3 sequence: CASSILGGGYTF. The CDR3 nucleotides read TGTGCCAGTAGTATTCTGGGAGGCGGCTACACCTTC.

The chain uses TRBV6-5 and TRBJ1-1; TRBD1 aligns across 10 bases. This CDR3 has 13 amino acids. The ends lost 5 bases at V and 5 bases at J; junction bases unmatched: 2. Germline lookup yields CDR1 MNHEY and CDR2 SVGAGI. The CDR3 nucleotides are TGTGCCAGCAGTCAGGGACAGGGGACTGAAGCTTTCTTT. This sequence encodes CASSQGQGTEAFF.

The rearrangement links TRBV2 to TRBJ2-3; 8 nucleotides line up with TRBD2. V lost 1 base, J lost 8 bases, and 5 bases stayed unmatched. The CDR3 runs 14 residues. Germline CDR1 reads SNHLY; CDR2 reads FYNNEI. CDR3 sequence reads: CASSEGTSPGTQYF. The CDR3 nucleotides read TGTGCCAGCAGTGAAGGGACTAGCCCCGGTACGCAGTATTTT.

This rearrangement joins TRBV27 to TRBJ2-1, with TRBD2 identical over 7 bases. Germline trimming cut 6 bases from V and 0 bases from J; bases unmatched to any gene: 5. The CDR3 length is 15 residues. Germline V gives CDR1 MNHEY, CDR2 SMNVEV (reference sequence). The CDR3 protein is CASRRGTSSYNEQFF. Here the CDR3 DNA reads TGTGCCAGCAGGCGGGGGACCAGCTCCTACAATGAGCAGTTCTTC.

This clone has just a few counts. The rearrangement uses TRBV7-2 and TRBJ2-7, with 12 bases aligning to TRBD1. The CDR3 has 16 residues. Trimming at V came to 5 bases and at J to 4 bases, leaving 9 bases not matched to a gene. The germline V gene has CDR1 SGHTA and CDR2 FQGNSA. Here the CDR3 DNA reads TGTGCCAGCAGCCCCGGGGGGACAGGGGGCAAATACGAGCAGTACTTC. Protein product: CASSPGGTGGKYEQYF.

The gene calls are TRBV6-2 or TRBV6-3 and TRBJ2-1; 8 positions agree with TRBD1. V trimming: 1 base; J trimming: 15 bases; junction bases outside the gene matches: 2. Germline V gene lookup returns CDR1 MNHEY and CDR2 SVGEGT. The length of the CDR3 is 11 residues. Here the CDR3 DNA reads TGTGCCAGCAGTTACTTGGGGACAGGGTTCTTC. Its translation: CASSYLGTGFF.

The CDR3 DNA sequence: TGTGCCAGCAGCTTGGCGGGAGCCGCCGAGCAGTACTTC. Its protein product is CASSLAGAAEQYF. The V and J genes are TRBV11-3 and TRBJ2-7, with TRBD2 matching over 7 bases. The germline gives CDR1 SGHNT, CDR2 YENEEA. After removal of 3 bases from V and 6 bases from J, the junction contained 5 bases not matched to a gene. The length of the CDR3 is 13 residues.

The chain employs TRBV7-9 and TRBJ1-1, with TRBD1 matching over 9 bases. There are 16 residues in the CDR3. V lost 5 bases and J lost 4; bases outside the gene matches: 11. Germline CDR1 reads SEHNR; CDR2 reads FQNEAQ (reference sequence). This chain's CDR3 is CASSLTGGADPTEAFF. CDR3 in DNA: TGTGCCAGCAGCCTCACAGGGGGCGCAGACCCCACTGAAGCTTTCTTT.

The chain links TRBV18 to TRBJ2-1; no firm D call. CDR1 and CDR2 from the germline V gene are KGHSH and LQKENI. CDR3 length: 14 residues. Trimming shortened V by 3 bases and J by 10 bases, and 16 bases separated the two germline ends. The CDR3 spells CASSPPSSPREQFF. CDR3 nucleotides: TGTGCCAGCTCACCTCCCTCCTCTCCGAGGGAGCAGTTCTTC.

This chain links TRBV9 with TRBJ1-6, with D perhaps TRBD1 (6 bases). The CDR3 sequence is 15 residues long. Trimming pared 3 bases from V and 5 bases from J, leaving 12 bases between. CDR1 and CDR2 from the germline V gene are SGDLS and YYNGEE. The CDR3 is CASSAGALNNSPLHF. CDR3 nucleotide sequence: TGTGCCAGCAGCGCAGGGGCCCTAAATAATTCACCCCTCCACTTT.

The table lists this clone with a count of one. This chain joins TRBV5-6 and TRBJ2-1, with 8 nucleotides matching TRBD2. This CDR3 has 16 amino acids. With 1 base clipped from V and 4 bases from J, the junction kept 7 bases outside the gene matches. Germline CDR1 SGHDT, CDR2 YYEEEE. The CDR3 loop reads CASSLIGRGSYNEQFF. CDR3 DNA: TGTGCCAGCAGCTTGATCGGGAGGGGGTCGTACAATGAGCAGTTCTTC.

In this sample, this clone turned up once. The chain joins TRBV15 to TRBJ2-7; TRBD2 matches 8 bases. The ends lost 5 bases at V and 3 bases at J; junction bases unmatched: 3. Germline CDR1 LNHNV, CDR2 YYDKDF (reference sequence). The CDR3 is 13 residues long. This CDR3 reads CATSAGGGYEQYF. CDR3 sequence (DNA): TGTGCCACCAGCGCCGGGGGGGGCTACGAGCAGTACTTC.